What follows describes a single T cell receptor beta chain. Antigen: not known. The CDR3 spans 15 residues. The germline gives CDR1 MNHEY, CDR2 SVGEGT. UMI-labeled 5' RACE TRB cDNA libraries were prepared from the cells. TCRdb reanalyzed the 5' RACE reads, giving one entry per CDR3 protein sequence and no DNA. The sample features roughly 50,000 distinct CDR3 sequences, with 20% to 25% in its top ten. This sample is part of a study of CXCR3-negative and CXCR3-positive naive CD8 T cells. Study-level background: Roughly 1.5 +/- 0.3 million TRB reads came from each library, giving some 150 million in total. Study-level findings and limits: Memory CD8+ cells had much lower diversity, and both naive subsets had comparably high diversity. From TRB CDR3 properties, TCR strength was inferred; surface CD5 did not differ between naive subsets.

The chain is built from TRBV6-2 or TRBV6-3 and TRBJ1-2; with no DNA, the TCRdb D assignment of TRBD1 cannot be verified. The sequenced material came from memory CD8+ T cells from blood. The clonotype originates from a human donor in good health. Some clones in this sample may be carry-over from other donors' samples. This CDR3 is CASSYSNTGNYGYTF.